A selection of T cell receptor beta chains follows, all from one sample in a study of identical twins. MiXCR, applied by TCRdb to the 5' RACE reads, yields one record per CDR3 protein. The repertoire holds about 890,000 distinct CDR3 sequences, 9% to 15% seen once, with about 1.6% in the top ten. The same sample was also used in a study of yellow fever vaccine responses in identical twins.

The sample consisted of PBMCs. Receptors were obtained from a woman between 18 and 30 years old in good health. Both conserved end residues are part of each CDR3. Fields, in order: J gene, V gene, D gene, clone size, CDR3 DNA, CDR3 protein. D genes are given only for firm matches. Expanded clones are given a class, and other clones once, few, many or no size at all.

j_gene: TRBJ2-3; v_gene: TRBV29-1; d_gene: -; abundance: -; CDR3nt: TGCAGCGTTGATTTAGGGTCCCGCACAGATACGCAGTATTTT; CDR3aa: CSVDLGSRTDTQYF
j_gene: TRBJ2-5; v_gene: TRBV5-1; d_gene: TRBD2; abundance: -; CDR3nt: TGCGCCAGCAGCACTAGCGGGCCCCTCCAAGAGACCCAGTACTTC; CDR3aa: CASSTSGPLQETQYF
j_gene: TRBJ2-5; v_gene: TRBV7-2; d_gene: TRBD1; abundance: -; CDR3nt: TGTGCCAGCAGGAAGGACAGGGGAATAGAGACCCAGTACTTC; CDR3aa: CASRKDRGIETQYF
j_gene: TRBJ1-5; v_gene: TRBV20-1; d_gene: -; abundance: -; CDR3nt: TGCAGTGCTAGAGATTGGGATCAGCCCCAGCATTTT; CDR3aa: CSARDWDQPQHF
j_gene: TRBJ2-2; v_gene: TRBV28; d_gene: TRBD2; abundance: -; CDR3nt: TGTGCCAGCACCCTCCTAGCGGAGAACACCGGGGAGCTGTTTTTT; CDR3aa: CASTLLAENTGELFF
j_gene: TRBJ1-3; v_gene: TRBV2; d_gene: -; abundance: few; CDR3nt: TGTGCCAGCAGGCCCCAGAGGGGCGCTGGAAACACCATATATTTT; CDR3aa: CASRPQRGAGNTIYF
j_gene: TRBJ2-3; v_gene: TRBV3-1; d_gene: TRBD2; abundance: many; CDR3nt: TGTGCCAGCAGTCAGCTAGCGGGGAGCACAGATACGCAGTATTTT; CDR3aa: CASSQLAGSTDTQYF
j_gene: TRBJ2-5; v_gene: TRBV7-9; d_gene: -; abundance: few; CDR3nt: TGTGCCAGCAGCCACACCGGGGACCAAGAGACCCAGTACTTC; CDR3aa: CASSHTGDQETQYF
j_gene: TRBJ2-2; v_gene: TRBV14; d_gene: -; abundance: -; CDR3nt: TGTGCCAGCAGCCCGCGGGGCTCTTACACCGGGGAGCTGTTTTTT; CDR3aa: CASSPRGSYTGELFF
j_gene: TRBJ2-1; v_gene: TRBV9; d_gene: -; abundance: few; CDR3nt: TGTGCCAGCAGCCCTTACAGCGAACACAATGAGCAGTTCTTC; CDR3aa: CASSPYSEHNEQFF
j_gene: TRBJ2-1; v_gene: TRBV7-6; d_gene: -; abundance: -; CDR3nt: TGTGCCAGCAGCGTTACCGGACCGAATCCCTACAATGAGCAGTTCTTC; CDR3aa: CASSVTGPNPYNEQFF
j_gene: TRBJ2-3; v_gene: TRBV9; d_gene: TRBD2; abundance: few; CDR3nt: TGTGCCAGCAGCGTAGGGACTAGCGGGTTAGATACGCAGTATTTT; CDR3aa: CASSVGTSGLDTQYF
j_gene: TRBJ2-1; v_gene: TRBV7-9; d_gene: TRBD2; abundance: many; CDR3nt: TGTGCCAGCAGCTTAGCTAGCGGGAGGGCCTACAATGAGCAGTTCTTC; CDR3aa: CASSLASGRAYNEQFF
j_gene: TRBJ2-1; v_gene: TRBV7-2; d_gene: -; abundance: -; CDR3nt: TGTGCCAGCAGCGCCTACCCAGCGGGTAACAATGAGCAGTTCTTC; CDR3aa: CASSAYPAGNNEQFF
j_gene: TRBJ2-1; v_gene: TRBV12-5; d_gene: TRBD1; abundance: -; CDR3nt: TGTGCTAGTGGTTTACTGACCCCGGGACAGGGACTTTACAATGAGCAGTTCTTC; CDR3aa: CASGLLTPGQGLYNEQFF
j_gene: TRBJ2-6; v_gene: TRBV20-1; d_gene: -; abundance: few; CDR3nt: TGCAGTGCTAGGGGGGGAACTGGGGCCAACGTCCTGACTTTC; CDR3aa: CSARGGTGANVLTF
j_gene: TRBJ2-7; v_gene: TRBV7-8; d_gene: -; abundance: few; CDR3nt: TGTGCCAGCAGCCAATCCTTCTACGGGTCCTACGAGCAGTACTTC; CDR3aa: CASSQSFYGSYEQYF
j_gene: TRBJ2-5; v_gene: TRBV18; d_gene: -; abundance: -; CDR3nt: TGTGCCAGCTCACCACCGGGGGCAGGGAAGGAGACCCAGTACTTC; CDR3aa: CASSPPGAGKETQYF
j_gene: TRBJ1-4; v_gene: TRBV4-1; d_gene: TRBD1; abundance: many; CDR3nt: TGCGCCAGCAGCCAATCCGGGACAGGGGCTGAAAAACTGTTTTTT; CDR3aa: CASSQSGTGAEKLFF
j_gene: TRBJ2-7; v_gene: TRBV28; d_gene: -; abundance: -; CDR3nt: TGTGCCAGCAGTCCTAGCGACCACTCCTACGAGCAGTACTTC; CDR3aa: CASSPSDHSYEQYF
j_gene: TRBJ1-5; v_gene: TRBV4-1; d_gene: -; abundance: many; CDR3nt: TGCGCCAGCAGCCAAGATATTGACGGGGGGGCTGGTCAGCCCCAGCATTTT; CDR3aa: CASSQDIDGGAGQPQHF
j_gene: TRBJ2-1; v_gene: TRBV3-1; d_gene: TRBD2; abundance: few; CDR3nt: TGTGCCAGCAGCCAAGTTTCTAGCGGGAGTAAAGATGAGCAGTTCTTC; CDR3aa: CASSQVSSGSKDEQFF
j_gene: TRBJ2-3; v_gene: TRBV12-3/TRBV12-4; d_gene: -; abundance: -; CDR3nt: TGTGCCAGCAGTGGGGGACGGAAAACTAGCACAGATACGCAGTATTTT; CDR3aa: CASSGGRKTSTDTQYF
j_gene: TRBJ2-2; v_gene: TRBV12-3/TRBV12-4; d_gene: -; abundance: many; CDR3nt: TGTGCCAGCACGACAGGAAACACCGGGGAGCTGTTTTTT; CDR3aa: CASTTGNTGELFF
j_gene: TRBJ2-1; v_gene: TRBV18; d_gene: -; abundance: -; CDR3nt: TGTGCCAGCTCACCACTCCCGGGAAGCTCCTACAATGAGCAGTTCTTC; CDR3aa: CASSPLPGSSYNEQFF
j_gene: TRBJ2-3; v_gene: TRBV2; d_gene: TRBD2; abundance: -; CDR3nt: TGTGCCAGCAGCCTGAGGCGGGGGACAGATACGCAGTATTTT; CDR3aa: CASSLRRGTDTQYF
j_gene: TRBJ1-4; v_gene: TRBV5-1; d_gene: -; abundance: -; CDR3nt: TGCGCCAGCAGCTTGACGGGGGTGCCTAATGAAAAACTGTTTTTT; CDR3aa: CASSLTGVPNEKLFF
j_gene: TRBJ2-1; v_gene: TRBV24-1; d_gene: TRBD2; abundance: few; CDR3nt: TGTGCCACCAGTGAGCCTGGGACTAGCGGGGGGGGTGAGCAGTTCTTC; CDR3aa: CATSEPGTSGGGEQFF
j_gene: TRBJ1-1; v_gene: TRBV3-1; d_gene: -; abundance: many; CDR3nt: TGTGCCAGCAGCCGCCGCGGGGGTGAAACTGAAGCTTTCTTT; CDR3aa: CASSRRGGETEAFF